These T cell receptor beta chains were read from a single sample in a study of neurological immune-mediated disorders. TCRdb fed the 5' RACE reads into MiXCR, producing one record per CDR3 protein. The sample shows about 60,000 distinct CDR3 sequences, 3.7% of them seen only once. The specimen sequenced was PBMCs. The receptors were gathered from a woman aged 45-65 years with multiple sclerosis. Each CDR3 is given with its conserved first and last residue. D genes are given only for firm matches. The size field is filled for only some rows; it gives once, few, many or a size class.

.,TRBV10-3,TRBJ2-4,many,TGTGCCACACAGGGGCCGGGACTCTTAAACATTCAGTACTTC,CATQGPGLLNIQYF
TRBD1,TRBV20-1,TRBJ2-5,many,TGCAGTCTCTTAGGGGGCAGAGCAGAGACCCAGTACTTC,CSLLGGRAETQYF
TRBD2,TRBV28,TRBJ2-5,many,TGTGCCAGCAGTTACCCTCTAGCGGGGCCCCAGGACGTGGCCCAGTACTTC,CASSYPLAGPQDVAQYF
TRBD2,TRBV12-3/TRBV12-4,TRBJ2-5,many,TGTGCCAGCAGTTTCCTAGCGGCTCAAGAGACCCAGTACTTC,CASSFLAAQETQYF
TRBD1,TRBV29-1,TRBJ2-5,.,TGCAGCCTCAACAGGGGCCAAGAGACCCAGTACTTC,CSLNRGQETQYF
.,TRBV7-2,TRBJ2-3,.,TGTGCCAGCAGCCGAAGACGGGGGAGCACAGATACGCAGTATTTT,CASSRRRGSTDTQYF
.,TRBV10-2,TRBJ1-2,many,TGCGCCAGCAGTGGAAGAACCCAGGACTATCGTGGCTACACCTTC,CASSGRTQDYRGYTF
.,TRBV7-9,TRBJ2-7,many,TGTGCCAGCAGCTTAGTAGGGACCCTATCTACGGGCGAGCAGTACTTC,CASSLVGTLSTGEQYF
.,TRBV5-1,TRBJ2-7,many,TGCGCCAGCAGCTTGGAGTACAGGGAGGCCTACGAGCAGTACTTC,CASSLEYREAYEQYF
.,TRBV29-1,TRBJ1-5,many,TGCAGCGTTACGACCTTTGATAGCAATCAGCCCCAGAATTTT,CSVTTFDSNQPQNF
.,TRBV7-9,TRBJ2-1,many,TGTGCCAGCAGCGCAGTAGGGAGTTCCAATGAGCAGTTCTTC,CASSAVGSSNEQFF
TRBD2,TRBV6-4,TRBJ2-3,many,TGTGCCAGCAGTGCGGGGGGGCAAGATACGCAGTATTTT,CASSAGGQDTQYF
.,TRBV7-3,TRBJ1-1,.,TGTGCCAGCAGCTTCACGGGGGCCACTGAAGCTTTCTTT,CASSFTGATEAFF
TRBD2,TRBV24-1,TRBJ2-3,many,TGTGCCACCAGTGATATCGGCGGGGGATCTTCCACAGATACGCAGTATTTT,CATSDIGGGSSTDTQYF
.,TRBV20-1,TRBJ2-5,many,TGCAGTGTTCGTAAGGGGAGAGTTCAAGAGACCCAGTACTTC,CSVRKGRVQETQYF
.,TRBV20-1,TRBJ1-1,few,TGCAGTGCTCTCACTTCCGGCACTGAAGCTTTCTTT,CSALTSGTEAFF
.,TRBV28,TRBJ2-1,many,TGTGCCAGCAGACCGATTGGCTATGGGTACAATGAGCAGTTCTTC,CASRPIGYGYNEQFF
.,TRBV18,TRBJ1-4,.,TGTGCCAGCTCACCGAACGGAGCAACTAATGAAAAACTGTTTTTT,CASSPNGATNEKLFF
.,TRBV5-1,TRBJ1-5,many,TGCGCCAGCAGCTTAGACAGCCATCAGCCCCAGCATTTT,CASSLDSHQPQHF
.,TRBV6-6,TRBJ2-3,few,TGTGCCAGCAGTTACGCAGGGACACCTCTAAGCACAGATACGCAGTATTTT,CASSYAGTPLSTDTQYF
.,TRBV3-1,TRBJ2-7,many,TGTGCCAGCAGCCAAGGGGGGGCACGGCCCTCCTACGAGCAGTACTTC,CASSQGGARPSYEQYF
.,TRBV29-1,TRBJ2-7,many,TGCAGCGTTGAAGAACTGGACTCCTCGGAGCAGTACTTC,CSVEELDSSEQYF
.,TRBV10-3,TRBJ2-2,.,TGTGCCATCAGTGAGTCGGTCAGGGAGAACACCGGGGAGCTGTTTTTT,CAISESVRENTGELFF
TRBD2,TRBV10-3,TRBJ2-5,many,TGTGCCATCACGGCTAGCGGGGGAGAGACCCAGTACTTC,CAITASGGETQYF
.,TRBV12-3/TRBV12-4,TRBJ1-6,many,TGTGCCAGCACCATTGACGGGGAGACAGGTTCACCCCTCCACTTT,CASTIDGETGSPLHF
TRBD1,TRBV5-1,TRBJ1-4,many,TGCGCCAGCAGCCCCGGGACAGGGGGCATTGAAAAACTGTTTTTT,CASSPGTGGIEKLFF
TRBD2,TRBV7-9,TRBJ2-7,many,TGTGCCAGCAGCTCCGGGACTAGCGGGAGAAGGGCTGACGAGCAGTACTTC,CASSSGTSGRRADEQYF
TRBD1,TRBV7-9,TRBJ1-2,many,TGTGCCAGCACACCAGGGGGAGGCTACACCTTC,CASTPGGGYTF
.,TRBV20-1,TRBJ2-5,many,TGCAGTGCTAGAGAATCGAGCCTCCAAGAGACCCAGTACTTC,CSARESSLQETQYF
TRBD1,TRBV20-1,TRBJ1-2,many,TGCAGTCTCGACAGGGGCTCTGGCTACACCTTC,CSLDRGSGYTF
.,TRBV20-1,TRBJ2-2,many,TGCAGTGCCCTCGGGAGTCGGACCGGGGAGCTGTTTTTT,CSALGSRTGELFF
.,TRBV6-2/TRBV6-3,TRBJ2-7,many,TGTGCCAGCTCCCAGGCCCACGAGCAGTACTTC,CASSQAHEQYF
.,TRBV27,TRBJ2-7,many,TGTGCCAGCAGTTTACGGAGGGGGTACGAGCAGTACTTC,CASSLRRGYEQYF
.,TRBV9,TRBJ2-7,once,TGTGCCAGCAGCGTAGACAGTGAATCCGAAGAGCAGTACTTC,CASSVDSESEEQYF
.,TRBV10-3,TRBJ1-6,many,TGTGCCATCAGTGAGGTCCGAGGGGGTTCACCCCTCAACTTT,CAISEVRGGSPLNF
.,TRBV10-3,TRBJ1-5,many,TGTGCCATCAGTGAGTTCTTCTCGGCAGGGAAGAGCAATCAGCCCCAGCATTTT,CAISEFFSAGKSNQPQHF
.,TRBV5-1,TRBJ2-3,many,TGCGCCAGCAGCTTTGCGGGACGAAGCGATTCGGATACGCAGTATTTT,CASSFAGRSDSDTQYF